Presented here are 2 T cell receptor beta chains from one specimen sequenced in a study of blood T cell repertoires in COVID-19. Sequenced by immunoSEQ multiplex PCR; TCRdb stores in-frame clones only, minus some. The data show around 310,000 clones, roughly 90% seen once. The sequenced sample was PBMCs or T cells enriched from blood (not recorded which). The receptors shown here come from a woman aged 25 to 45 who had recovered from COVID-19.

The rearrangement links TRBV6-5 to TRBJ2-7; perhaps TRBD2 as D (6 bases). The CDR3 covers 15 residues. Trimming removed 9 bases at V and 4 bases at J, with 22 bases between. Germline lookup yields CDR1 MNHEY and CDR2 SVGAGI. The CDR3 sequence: CASLPAGYGRYEQYF. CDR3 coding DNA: TGTGCCAGTCTTCCGGCGGGGTACGGCAGATACGAGCAGTACTTC.

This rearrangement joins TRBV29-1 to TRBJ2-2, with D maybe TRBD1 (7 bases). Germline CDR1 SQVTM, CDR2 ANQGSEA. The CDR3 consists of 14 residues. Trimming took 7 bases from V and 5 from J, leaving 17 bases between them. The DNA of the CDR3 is TGCAGCGCCCGCGGCAGGGGGGTAACCGGGGAGCTGTTTTTT. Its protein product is CSARGRGVTGELFF.